Shown below are 2 T cell receptor beta chains from a single sample sequenced in a study of blood T cell repertoires in COVID-19. Clones were sequenced by immunoSEQ multiplex PCR, and TCRdb holds only the in-frame ones, with some missing. The repertoire holds about 230,000 clones, with 84% as singletons. Sequencing was done on a sample of peripheral blood. These receptors were obtained from a woman in her 40s who had recovered from COVID-19.

This chain connects TRBV12-3 or TRBV12-4 to TRBJ2-2, with D unclear. Trimming shortened V by 3 bases and J by 9 bases, and 11 bases separated the two germline ends. This CDR3 is built from 13 residues. Here the CDR3 DNA reads TGTGCCAGCAGTTTCCGTCTAATCAGGGAGCTGTTTTTT. Its translation: CASSFRLIRELFF.

This rearrangement joins TRBV6-2 or TRBV6-3 to TRBJ1-2; no reliable D call. The length of the CDR3 is 12 residues. Per germline, CDR1 MNHEY and CDR2 SVGEGT. Trimming took off 4 bases at V and 0 bases at J, with 3 bases between the two ends. CDR3 region: CASSFSNYGYTF. The CDR3 nucleotides are TGTGCCAGCAGTTTCTCTAACTATGGCTACACCTTC.